These 8 T cell receptor beta chains originate from one sample sequenced in a study of cytomegalovirus exposure and HLA in healthy donors. The primer mix had 60 Vbeta and 13 Jbeta primers. Clones were sequenced by immunoSEQ multiplex PCR, and TCRdb holds only the in-frame ones, with some missing. This sample's table has roughly 120,000 clones. Sequenced input: PBMCs. These receptors were collected from a man aged 25 to 40 in good health and CMV-seronegative.

CDR3 amino acids: CASSLWTRYSYEQYF. In DNA, the CDR3 is TGTGCCAGCAGCCTTTGGACACGATACTCCTACGAGCAGTACTTC. This chain joins TRBV13 and TRBJ2-7; perhaps TRBD1 as D (5 bases). Germline lookup yields CDR1 PRHDT and CDR2 FYEKMQ (reference sequence). The CDR3 has 15 residues. V was shortened by 5 bases and J by 0 bases, with 14 bases between the two germline ends. The full variable domain, in which reference TRBV13 and TRBJ2-7 provide the parts outside the CDR3, is AAGVIQSPRHLIKEKRETATLKCYPIPRHDTVYWYQQGPGQDPQFLISFYEKMQSDKGSIPDRFSAQQFSDYHSELNMSSLELGDSALYFCASSLWTRYSYEQYFGPGTRLTVT.

V gene TRBV5-6 combines with J gene TRBJ1-1; 7 bases agree with TRBD1. J gave up 8 bases and V 7 bases, and 20 bases lay outside the gene matches. Germline values: CDR1 SGHDT, CDR2 YYEEEE. The CDR3 loop spans 16 amino acids. The CDR3 sequence: CASFPTGFVQLEEAFF. Here the CDR3 DNA reads TGTGCCAGCTTTCCGACAGGGTTCGTACAATTGGAAGAAGCTTTCTTT. Looking up the rest from reference TRBV5-6 and TRBJ1-1 gives the full variable domain: DAGVTQSPTHLIKTRGQQVTLRCSPKSGHDTVSWYQQALGQGPQFIFQYYEEEERQRGNFPDRFSGHQFPNYSSELNVNALLLGDSALYLCASFPTGFVQLEEAFFGQGTRLTVV.

The chain uses TRBV5-5 and TRBJ2-5; 11 nucleotides match TRBD2. The germline gives CDR1 SGHKS, CDR2 YYEKEE (reference sequence). J gave up 1 base and V 5 bases, and 13 bases lay outside the gene matches. The CDR3 consists of 18 residues. CDR3 residues: CASSFWGWTSGLQETQYF. The CDR3 bases are TGTGCCAGCAGTTTTTGGGGATGGACTAGCGGGCTCCAAGAGACCCAGTACTTC.

V is TRBV9 and J is TRBJ1-6; TRBD1 is a possible D gene (5 bases). The germline V gene encodes CDR1 SGDLS and CDR2 YYNGEE. The CDR3 totals 13 residues. The V gene lost 3 bases and the J gene lost 6 bases, with 7 bases spanning the gap. Written as DNA, the CDR3 is TGTGCCAGCAGCGCTCAGGGTAATTCACCCCTCCACTTT. It is translated as CASSAQGNSPLHF.

V and J are TRBV4-3 and TRBJ1-2, with 9 bases aligning to TRBD1. The germline CDR1 and CDR2 sequences are LGHNA and YSLEER. Trimming took 0 bases from V and 6 from J; bases not matched to a gene: 8. This CDR3 comprises 16 residues. The CDR3 sequence: CASSQDPYDRGNGYTF. The DNA of the CDR3 is TGCGCCAGCAGCCAAGACCCCTACGACAGGGGGAATGGCTACACCTTC.

The V and J genes are TRBV4-1 and TRBJ2-7; perhaps TRBD2 as D (6 bases). The CDR3 spans 15 residues. Per the germline V gene, CDR1 is MGHRA and CDR2 is YSYEKL. V lost 4 bases to trimming and J lost 7 bases, with 20 bases between them. The CDR3 nucleotides are TGCGCCAGCAGCCGCCTTTACGGGGACTCTAATGAGCAGTACTTC. This sequence encodes CASSRLYGDSNEQYF.

This chain connects TRBV5-1 to TRBJ2-4, with a tentative D call TRBD2 (5 bases). Trimming took 0 bases from V and 8 from J, leaving 12 bases between them. Germline CDR1 and CDR2: SGHRS and YFSETQ. The CDR3 is made up of 14 amino acids. DNA of the CDR3: TGCGCCAGCAGCTTGGCCGCCGAGGGAGACATTCAGTACTTC. It is translated as CASSLAAEGDIQYF.

J is TRBJ1-1 and V is TRBV14; 7 positions agree with TRBD1. CDR1 is SGHDN and CDR2 is FVKESK in the germline V gene. V lost 1 base, J lost 4 bases, and 0 bases stayed unmatched. The CDR3 loop spans 13 amino acids. The CDR3 protein is CASSQAGGTEAFF. In DNA, the CDR3 is TGTGCCAGCAGCCAAGCAGGGGGCACTGAAGCTTTCTTT.